These 14 T cell receptor beta chains were all obtained from the same sample, sequenced in a study of CD8+CD57+ T cells in acquired aplastic anemia. Genomic DNA templated the TCR beta VDJ and CDR3 profiling. Via MiXCR, TCRdb re-called the reads, giving one row per CDR3 protein. The data show under 350,000 distinct CDR3 sequences, around three fifths seen once. The sequenced material came from sorted CD4+, CD8+, or CD8+CD57+ T cells (not recorded which) from PBMCs. The receptor set was obtained from a human donor with severe aplastic anemia or a healthy control (not recorded which).

A word on this clonotype: One end of the junction is discordant with germline, which a read error may explain. The gene calls are TRBV7-2 and TRBJ1-2; D unresolved. The CDR3 loop spans 16 amino acids. Germline CDR1 and CDR2: SGHTA and FQGNSA. Here the CDR3 DNA reads TGTGTCAGCAGTTTCTTGAAATCCCAAGACCTCTATGGCTACACCTTC. Translation: CVSSFLKSQDLYGYTF.

The chain carries TRBV7-2 and TRBJ2-5; TRBD2 matches 12 bases. This CDR3 comprises 20 residues. CDR1 SGHTA and CDR2 FQGNSA come from the germline V gene. V was pared by 1 base and J by 2 bases, with 14 bases of the junction left unmatched. The CDR3 bases are TGTGCCAGCAGCTTAGGTCGTCGACTAGCGGGGGAAAAATTTCAAGAGACCCAGTACTTC. Amino acids: CASSLGRRLAGEKFQETQYF.

Ten or more counts support this clonotype. The rearrangement joins TRBV10-2 to TRBJ1-1, with D perhaps matching TRBD1 (5 bases). CDR1 is WSHSY and CDR2 is SAAADI in the germline V gene. This CDR3 is built from 14 residues. V was pared by 0 bases and J by 12 bases, with 17 bases between. Here the CDR3 DNA reads TGCGCCAGCAGTGAGTCGAATGGACAACCGGTTACTTTCTTT. This gives the protein CASSESNGQPVTFF.

This clonotype was counted many times. The genes are TRBV7-9 and TRBJ1-2; 7 positions agree with TRBD1. The length of the CDR3 is 15 residues. Germline V gene sequence: CDR1 SEHNR, CDR2 FQNEAQ (reference sequence). Unmatched junction bases numbered 9, after V lost 2 bases and J lost 6 bases. The CDR3 nucleotides read TGTGCCAGCAGCTTACAATCAGGGGGAACAGATGGCTACACCTTC. It codes for CASSLQSGGTDGYTF.

In this sample, this clonotype turned up many times. The chain joins TRBV28 to TRBJ1-6; D gene ambiguous. This CDR3 has 16 amino acids. Trimming removed 5 bases from V and 0 bases from J, with 11 bases in between. Per the germline V gene, CDR1 is MDHEN and CDR2 is SYDVKM. CDR3 loop: CASSRLMSSYNSPLHF. DNA of the CDR3: TGTGCCAGCAGTCGACTGATGAGCTCCTATAATTCACCCCTCCACTTT.

The chain joins TRBV20-1 to TRBJ2-1; tentative D call: TRBD1 (6 bases). Between the trimmed V and J ends, which lost 6 bases and 12 bases, there was a span of 21 bases. The CDR3 totals 13 residues. Germline CDR1 DFQATT, CDR2 SNEGSKA (reference sequence). CDR3 coding DNA: TGCAGTGCCGCCCGGGACAAGTGGTCTCGGCAGTTCTTC. This gives the protein CSAARDKWSRQFF.

This rearrangement joins TRBV9 to TRBJ1-2, with TRBD1 as a possible D gene (5 bases). The V gene lost 5 bases and the J gene lost 8 bases, with 16 bases spanning the gap. Germline loops: CDR1 SGDLS, CDR2 YYNGEE. This CDR3 spans 13 amino acids. CDR3 region: CASRSAGFQGYTF. The CDR3 region has the DNA TGTGCCAGCAGGTCGGCAGGGTTCCAGGGCTACACCTTC. Full variable domain (rest looked up from reference TRBV9 and TRBJ1-2): DSGVTQTPKHLITATGQRVTLRCSPRSGDLSVYWYQQSLDQGLQFLIQYYNGEERAKGNILERFSAQQFPDLHSELNLSSLELGDSALYFCASRSAGFQGYTFGSGTRLTVV.

This clonotype was seen a handful of times. The chain employs TRBV25-1 and TRBJ1-2; D is unresolved. Trimming shortened V by 3 bases and J by 4 bases, and 6 bases separated the two germline ends. In germline, CDR1 is MGHDK, CDR2 SYGVNS. The CDR3 has 12 residues. CDR3 DNA: TGTGCCAGCAGTGAGGAGCTCTATGGCTACACCTTC. Its protein is CASSEELYGYTF.

This clonotype was picked up a small number of times. The chain combines TRBV5-1 with TRBJ2-7, with D perhaps matching TRBD1 (5 bases). CDR3 length: 15 residues. V was trimmed by 0 bases and J by 6 bases, leaving 16 bases between them. Per germline, CDR1 SGHRS and CDR2 YFSETQ. CDR3 sequence: CASSLDLGAGPEQYF. As DNA, the CDR3 is TGCGCCAGCAGCTTGGATCTTGGGGCAGGGCCCGAGCAGTACTTC.

This clonotype was seen at least ten times. The V gene is TRBV7-2, the J gene TRBJ2-5; 10 positions agree with TRBD2. The germline CDR1 and CDR2 sequences are SGHTA and FQGNSA. The CDR3 length is 15 residues. Trimming took 1 base from V and 4 from J; bases not matched to a gene: 3. CDR3 in amino acids: CASSLERGGRETQYF. The CDR3 DNA is TGTGCCAGCAGCTTAGAGCGGGGGGGCCGAGAGACCCAGTACTTC.

The V and J genes are TRBV29-1 and TRBJ2-3; D gene ambiguous. CDR1 and CDR2 from the germline V gene are SQVTM and ANQGSEA. This CDR3 region has 11 residues. The V and J ends lost 4 bases and 11 bases respectively, with 13 bases between them. For the CDR3, the DNA is TGCAGCGTTGGGATAAACAATGAGCAGTATTTT. This codes for CSVGINNEQYF.

The chain has TRBV7-9 and TRBJ2-3; 9 nucleotides align to TRBD1. CDR1 and CDR2 from the germline V gene are SEHNR and FQNEAQ (reference sequence). CDR3 length: 14 amino acids. V was clipped by 3 bases and J by 11 bases; unmatched bases: 9. The CDR3 DNA sequence: TGTGCCAGCAGCTTGGGGACAGGGCATAATGAGCAGTATTTT. Residues: CASSLGTGHNEQYF.

There are many counts of this clonotype. V and J are TRBV14 and TRBJ1-1; a possible D gene is TRBD1 (5 bases). CDR3 length: 15 amino acids. The germline V and J ends were trimmed by 0 bases and 11 bases, with 19 bases remaining between them. Germline V gene data show CDR1 as SGHDN and CDR2 as FVKESK. The CDR3 DNA follows: TGTGCCAGCAGCCAAGAAGTGTCCAACCTACGGGGGGCTTTCTTT. Translation: CASSQEVSNLRGAFF.

The table lists this clonotype with many counts. In DNA, the CDR3 is TGTGCCAGTAGTATCAGTTCAAATTCAGTTGGAAACACCATATATTTT. Translated: CASSISSNSVGNTIYF. V gene TRBV19 combines with J gene TRBJ1-3; D ambiguous. Per the germline V gene, CDR1 is LNHDA and CDR2 is SQIVND (reference sequence). The ends were cut back, 3 bases at V and 3 bases at J, with 15 bases in the middle. The CDR3 sequence is 16 residues long.